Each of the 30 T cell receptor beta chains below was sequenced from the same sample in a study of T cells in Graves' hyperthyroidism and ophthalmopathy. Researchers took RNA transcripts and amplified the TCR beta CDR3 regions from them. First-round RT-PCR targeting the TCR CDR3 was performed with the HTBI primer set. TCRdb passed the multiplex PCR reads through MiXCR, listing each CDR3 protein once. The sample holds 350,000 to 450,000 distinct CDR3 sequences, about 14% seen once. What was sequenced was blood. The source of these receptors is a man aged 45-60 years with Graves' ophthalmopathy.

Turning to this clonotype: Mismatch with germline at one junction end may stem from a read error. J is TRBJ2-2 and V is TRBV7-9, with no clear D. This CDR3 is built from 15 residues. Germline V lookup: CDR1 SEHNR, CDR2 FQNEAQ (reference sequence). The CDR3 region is CASSLDRRNTEELFF. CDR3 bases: TGTGCCAGCAGCTTAGATAGGCGAAACACCGAGGAGCTGTTTTTT.

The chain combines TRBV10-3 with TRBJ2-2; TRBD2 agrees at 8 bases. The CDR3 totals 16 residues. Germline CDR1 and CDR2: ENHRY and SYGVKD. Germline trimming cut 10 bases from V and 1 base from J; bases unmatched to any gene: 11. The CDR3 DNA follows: TGTGCCACCAAAATACGAGCGGGAGAGAACACCGGGGAGCTGTTTTTT. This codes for CATKIRAGENTGELFF.

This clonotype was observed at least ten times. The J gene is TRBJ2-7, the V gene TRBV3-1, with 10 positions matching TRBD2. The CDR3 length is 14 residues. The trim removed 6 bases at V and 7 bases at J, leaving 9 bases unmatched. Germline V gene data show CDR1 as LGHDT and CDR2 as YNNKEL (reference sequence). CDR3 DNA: TGTGCCAGCAGAGCTAGCGGGAGTTCCAGTGAGCAGTACTTC. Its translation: CASRASGSSSEQYF.

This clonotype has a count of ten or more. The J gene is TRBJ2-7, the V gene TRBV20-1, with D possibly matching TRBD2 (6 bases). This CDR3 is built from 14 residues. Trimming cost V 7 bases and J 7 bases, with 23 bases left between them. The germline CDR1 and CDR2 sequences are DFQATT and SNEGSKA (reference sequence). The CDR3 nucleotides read TGCAGTGTAGTTGGGGGGTCGCGGGCGAGAGAGCAGTACTTC. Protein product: CSVVGGSRAREQYF.

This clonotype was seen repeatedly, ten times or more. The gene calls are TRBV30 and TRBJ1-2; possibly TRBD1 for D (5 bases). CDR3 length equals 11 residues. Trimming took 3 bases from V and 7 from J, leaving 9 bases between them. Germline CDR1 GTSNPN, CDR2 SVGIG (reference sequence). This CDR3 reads CAWRRGSGYTF. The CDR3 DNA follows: TGTGCCTGGAGGAGGGGTTCTGGCTACACCTTC.

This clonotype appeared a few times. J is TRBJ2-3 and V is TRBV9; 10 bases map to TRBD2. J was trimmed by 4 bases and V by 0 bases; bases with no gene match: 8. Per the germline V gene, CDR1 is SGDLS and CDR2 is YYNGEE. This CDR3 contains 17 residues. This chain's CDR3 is CASSVAASGSVSDTQYF. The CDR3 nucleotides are TGTGCCAGCAGCGTAGCGGCTAGCGGGAGTGTTTCAGATACGCAGTATTTT.

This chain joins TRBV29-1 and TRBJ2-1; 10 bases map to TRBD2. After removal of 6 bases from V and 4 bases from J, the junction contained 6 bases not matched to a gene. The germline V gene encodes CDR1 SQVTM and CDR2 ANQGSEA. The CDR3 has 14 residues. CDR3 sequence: CSVDSSGRYNEQFF. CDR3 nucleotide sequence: TGCAGCGTAGATTCTAGCGGGAGATACAATGAGCAGTTCTTC.

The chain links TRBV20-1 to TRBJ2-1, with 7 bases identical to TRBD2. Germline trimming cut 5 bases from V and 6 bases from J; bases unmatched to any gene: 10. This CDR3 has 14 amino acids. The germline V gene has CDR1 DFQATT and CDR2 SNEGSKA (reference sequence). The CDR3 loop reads CSAHGLVGSNEQFF. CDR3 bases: TGCAGTGCTCACGGACTAGTTGGATCCAATGAGCAGTTCTTC.

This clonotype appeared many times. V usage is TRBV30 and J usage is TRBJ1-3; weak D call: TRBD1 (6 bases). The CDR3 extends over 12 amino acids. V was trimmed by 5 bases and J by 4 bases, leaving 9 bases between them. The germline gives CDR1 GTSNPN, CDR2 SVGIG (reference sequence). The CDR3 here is CAWGTLGNTIYF. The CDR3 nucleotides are TGTGCCTGGGGGACACTAGGAAACACCATATATTTT.

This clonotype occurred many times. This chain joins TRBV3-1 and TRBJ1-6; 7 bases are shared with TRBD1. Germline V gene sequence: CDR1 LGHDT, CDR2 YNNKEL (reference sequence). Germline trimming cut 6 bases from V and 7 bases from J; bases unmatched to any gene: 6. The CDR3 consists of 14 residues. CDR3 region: CASSATGANSPLHF. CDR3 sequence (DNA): TGTGCCAGCAGTGCAACAGGGGCGAATTCACCCCTCCACTTT.

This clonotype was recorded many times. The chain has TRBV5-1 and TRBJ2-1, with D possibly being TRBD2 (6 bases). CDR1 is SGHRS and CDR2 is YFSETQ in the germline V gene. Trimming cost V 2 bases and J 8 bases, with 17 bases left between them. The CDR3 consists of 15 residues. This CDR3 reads CASSFRGFREDEQFF. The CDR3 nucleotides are TGCGCCAGCAGCTTTCGAGGGTTTAGGGAGGATGAGCAGTTCTTC.

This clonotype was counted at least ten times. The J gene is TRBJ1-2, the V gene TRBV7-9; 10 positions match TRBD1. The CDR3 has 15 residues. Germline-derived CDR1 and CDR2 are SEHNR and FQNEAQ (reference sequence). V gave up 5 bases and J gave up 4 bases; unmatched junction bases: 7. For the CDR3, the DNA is TGTGCCAGCAGCGAAGAGACAGGGGGCGTCTATGGCTACACCTTC. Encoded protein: CASSEETGGVYGYTF. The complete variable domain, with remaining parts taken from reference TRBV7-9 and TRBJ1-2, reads DTGVSQNPRHKITKRGQNVTFRCDPISEHNRLYWYRQTLGQGPEFLTYFQNEAQLEKSRLLSDRFSAERPKGSFSTLEIQRTEQGDSAMYLCASSEETGGVYGYTFGSGTRLTVV.

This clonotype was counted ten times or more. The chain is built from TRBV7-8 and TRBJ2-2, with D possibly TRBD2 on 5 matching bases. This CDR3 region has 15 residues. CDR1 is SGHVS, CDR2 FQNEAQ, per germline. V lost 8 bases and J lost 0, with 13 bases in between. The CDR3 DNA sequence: TGTGCCAGCGGGCGGGCTGTAGCGAACACCGGGGAGCTGTTTTTT. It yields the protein CASGRAVANTGELFF.

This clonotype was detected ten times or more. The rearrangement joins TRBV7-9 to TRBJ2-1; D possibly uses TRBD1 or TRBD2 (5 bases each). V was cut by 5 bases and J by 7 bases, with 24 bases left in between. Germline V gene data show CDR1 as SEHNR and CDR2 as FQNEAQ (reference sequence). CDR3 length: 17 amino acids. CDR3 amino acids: CASSGNLGRKLFNEQFF. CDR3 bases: TGTGCCAGCAGCGGTAATTTGGGACGGAAACTTTTTAATGAGCAGTTCTTC.

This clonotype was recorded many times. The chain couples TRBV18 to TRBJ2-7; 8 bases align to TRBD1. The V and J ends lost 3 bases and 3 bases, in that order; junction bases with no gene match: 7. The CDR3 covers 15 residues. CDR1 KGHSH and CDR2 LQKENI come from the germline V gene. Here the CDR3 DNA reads TGTGCCAGCTCACCTGTAGGACAGGGAGACTACGAGCAGTACTTC. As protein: CASSPVGQGDYEQYF.

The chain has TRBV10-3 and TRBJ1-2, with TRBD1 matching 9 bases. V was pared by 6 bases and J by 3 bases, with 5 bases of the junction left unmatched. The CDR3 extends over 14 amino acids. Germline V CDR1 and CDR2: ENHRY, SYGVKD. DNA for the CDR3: TGTGCCATCAGGGAGGACAGGGGAGACTATGGCTACACCTTC. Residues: CAIREDRGDYGYTF.

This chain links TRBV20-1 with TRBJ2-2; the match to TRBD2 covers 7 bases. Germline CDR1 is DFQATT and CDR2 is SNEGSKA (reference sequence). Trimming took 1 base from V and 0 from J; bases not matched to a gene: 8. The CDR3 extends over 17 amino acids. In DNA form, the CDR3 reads TGCAGTGCTAGAGGGAAAGCGGGACTCGCGAACACCGGGGAGCTGTTTTTT. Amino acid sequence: CSARGKAGLANTGELFF.

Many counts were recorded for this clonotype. DNA of the CDR3: TGTGCCAGCAGCCAAGCCGCTAGCGGGAGCACAGATACGCAGTATTTT. It specifies CASSQAASGSTDTQYF. The V call is TRBV3-1, the J call TRBJ2-3, with 8 bases matching TRBD2. J gave up 0 bases and V 1 base, and 3 bases lay outside the gene matches. This CDR3 comprises 16 residues. Looked up from germline, CDR1 is LGHDT and CDR2 is YNNKEL (reference sequence).

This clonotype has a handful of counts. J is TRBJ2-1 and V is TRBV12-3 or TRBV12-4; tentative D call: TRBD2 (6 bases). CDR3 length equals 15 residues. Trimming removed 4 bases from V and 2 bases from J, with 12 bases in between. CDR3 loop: CASSSASVTYNEQFF. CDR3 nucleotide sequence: TGTGCCAGCAGTTCAGCTAGCGTTACCTACAATGAGCAGTTCTTC.

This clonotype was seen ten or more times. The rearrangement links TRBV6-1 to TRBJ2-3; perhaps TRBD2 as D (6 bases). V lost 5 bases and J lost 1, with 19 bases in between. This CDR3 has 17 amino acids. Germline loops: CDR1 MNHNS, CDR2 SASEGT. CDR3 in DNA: TGTGCCAGCAGTTCCTTACCACGTTGGGGGGGCACAGATACGCAGTATTTT. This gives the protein CASSSLPRWGGTDTQYF.

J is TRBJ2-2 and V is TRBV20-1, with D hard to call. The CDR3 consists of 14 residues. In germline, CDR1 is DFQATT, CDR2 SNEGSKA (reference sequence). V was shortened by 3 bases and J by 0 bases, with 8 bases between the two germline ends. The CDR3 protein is CSASPGPNTGELFF. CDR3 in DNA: TGCAGTGCTAGTCCGGGCCCGAACACCGGGGAGCTGTTTTTT.

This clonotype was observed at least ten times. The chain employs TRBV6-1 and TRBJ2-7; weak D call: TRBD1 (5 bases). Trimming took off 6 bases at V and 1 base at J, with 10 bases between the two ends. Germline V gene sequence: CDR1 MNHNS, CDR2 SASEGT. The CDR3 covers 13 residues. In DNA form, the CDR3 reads TGTGCCAGCAGCGACAGTTCGTCCTACGAGCAGTACTTC. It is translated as CASSDSSSYEQYF.

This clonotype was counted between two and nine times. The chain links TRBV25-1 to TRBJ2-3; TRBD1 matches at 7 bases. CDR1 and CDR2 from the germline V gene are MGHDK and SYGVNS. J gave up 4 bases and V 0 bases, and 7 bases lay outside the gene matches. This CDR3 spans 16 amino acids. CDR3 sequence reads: CASSEYKGAAADTQYF. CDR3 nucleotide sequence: TGTGCCAGCAGTGAATATAAGGGGGCCGCGGCAGATACGCAGTATTTT.

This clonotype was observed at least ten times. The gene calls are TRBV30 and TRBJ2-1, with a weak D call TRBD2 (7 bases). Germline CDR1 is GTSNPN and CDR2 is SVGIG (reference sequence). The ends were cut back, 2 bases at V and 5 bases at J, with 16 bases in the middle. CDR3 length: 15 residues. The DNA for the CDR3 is TGTGCCTGGAGTACAGGGCTAGCGGACGACAATGAGCAGTTCTTC. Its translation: CAWSTGLADDNEQFF.

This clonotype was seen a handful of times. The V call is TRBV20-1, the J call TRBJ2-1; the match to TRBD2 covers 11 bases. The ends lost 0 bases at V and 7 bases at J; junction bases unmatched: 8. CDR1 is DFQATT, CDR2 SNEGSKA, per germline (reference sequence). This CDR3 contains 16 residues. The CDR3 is CSAREIAGGSMNEQFF. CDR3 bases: TGCAGTGCTAGAGAAATAGCGGGAGGGTCTATGAATGAGCAGTTCTTC.

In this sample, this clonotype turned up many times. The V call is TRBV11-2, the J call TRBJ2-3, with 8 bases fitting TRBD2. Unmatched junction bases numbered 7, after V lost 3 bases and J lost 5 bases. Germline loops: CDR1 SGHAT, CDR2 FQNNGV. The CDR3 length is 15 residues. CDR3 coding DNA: TGTGCCAGCAGCTTGGTGAGCGGGAGTCAAGATACGCAGTATTTT. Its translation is CASSLVSGSQDTQYF.

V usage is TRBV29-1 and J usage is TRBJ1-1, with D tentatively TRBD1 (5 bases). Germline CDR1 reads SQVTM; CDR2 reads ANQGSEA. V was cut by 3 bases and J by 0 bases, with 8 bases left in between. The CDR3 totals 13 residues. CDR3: CSVDPGMNTEAFF. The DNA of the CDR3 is TGCAGCGTTGATCCAGGGATGAACACTGAAGCTTTCTTT.

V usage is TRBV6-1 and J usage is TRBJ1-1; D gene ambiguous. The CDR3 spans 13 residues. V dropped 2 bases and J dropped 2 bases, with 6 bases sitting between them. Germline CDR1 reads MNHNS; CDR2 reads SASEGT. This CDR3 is CASSEKFNTEAFF. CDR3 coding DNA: TGTGCCAGCAGTGAAAAATTTAACACTGAAGCTTTCTTT.

CDR3 bases: TGTGCCAGCACGCCTAGCGGGAGTTCAGCTGGGGCCAACGTCCTGACTTTC. Translated: CASTPSGSSAGANVLTF. The chain employs TRBV7-9 and TRBJ2-6, with 10 bases fitting TRBD2. Germline-derived CDR1 and CDR2 are SEHNR and FQNEAQ (reference sequence). Losses at the gene ends were 7 bases for V and 2 bases for J; bases not matched to a gene: 8. This CDR3 contains 17 residues.

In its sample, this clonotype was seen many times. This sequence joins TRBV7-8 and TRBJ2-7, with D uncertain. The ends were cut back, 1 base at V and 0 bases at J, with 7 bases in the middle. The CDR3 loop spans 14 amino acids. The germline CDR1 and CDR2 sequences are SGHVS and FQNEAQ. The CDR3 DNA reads TGTGCCAGCAGCTTAGTTACGAGCTCCTACGAGCAGTACTTC. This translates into CASSLVTSSYEQYF.